The rows below give T cell receptor beta chains drawn from one sample of a study of Graves' ophthalmopathy and Graves' hyperthyroidism. MiXCR, applied by TCRdb to the multiplex PCR reads, yields one record per CDR3 protein. The table lists about 700,000 distinct CDR3 sequences, under 50% of them singletons, with more than 3% in the top ten. Sequencing was carried out using peripheral blood. These receptors were obtained from an adult man with Graves' ophthalmopathy. Each CDR3 is given with its conserved first and last residue.

v_call cdr3_aa
TRBV19 CASRPGLGVDLSSPLHF
TRBV5-5 CASSFSGAGANVLTF
TRBV29-1 CSVVSGQETQYF
TRBV4-3 CASSPTLAISAPNYGYTF
TRBV6-2/TRBV6-3 CATRQGRHEQYF
TRBV9 CASSQGVGSGSVDF
TRBV6-1 CASSGDGTAYEQYF
TRBV6-1 CASSQTSGDSSYEQYF
TRBV10-3 CAISDRTGGWNSPLHF
TRBV7-2 CASSFRGGHYEQYF
TRBV9 CASSVGGRDEKLFF
TRBV25-1 CASSEETGNYGYTF
TRBV7-2 CACSLRAGELFF
TRBV9 CASSRGQGTEAFF
TRBV7-9 CASSLARDRGEKLFF
TRBV24-1 CATSDLAGKGSTDTQYF
TRBV29-1 CSTLAGGQETQYF
TRBV6-5 CASSNLGLNTDTQYF
TRBV2 CATGLDGANVLTF
TRBV25-1 CARTGSWETQYF
TRBV3-1 CASSQQRGLEAFF
TRBV11-1 CASSLGPGGPSWYEQYF
TRBV7-9 CSSSPRQGNTEAFF
TRBV25-1 CASSAWVESNEQYF
TRBV7-6 CASSLAVRGAQETQYF
TRBV12-3/TRBV12-4 CASSTNLGTGDRKLFF
TRBV5-1 CASSPWGRTGSFSYEQYF
TRBV5-4 CASSALRTERNTEAFF
TRBV10-3 CAISTTGNTQYF
TRBV5-6 CASSLGGQRGRSSPLHF
TRBV25-1 CASSEWGESEKLFF
TRBV6-5 CASSYLGRQTYEQYF
TRBV7-9 CASMGRPSSYEQYF
TRBV19 CASSMSPSSAGELFF
TRBV2 CASTTPDRVNYGYTF
TRBV29-1 CSGGLKTQYF
TRBV7-6 CASSFRVDEKLFF
TRBV29-1 CSDGGTGTETQYF
TRBV12-3/TRBV12-4 CASSLGAIRTGNTEAFF
TRBV7-8 CASSRNPGDGDYGYTF
TRBV7-2 CASSLDPQGNYGYTF
TRBV7-2 CASSQDTPRGRYEQYF
TRBV2 CASSVSLDRGYDEQYF
TRBV7-3 CATDVEPGTGVFSNQPQHF
TRBV4-3 CASSQDIGDTEAFF
TRBV7-9 CASSSRDRTYEQYF
TRBV10-3 CAISEGADDYNSPLHF
TRBV12-3/TRBV12-4 CASSRGVAGSYEQYF
TRBV29-1 CSPGPVQETQYF
TRBV9 CASSRGLAGVGGELFF
TRBV12-3/TRBV12-4 CASSGGVPDTQYF
TRBV7-2 CASSLTGTMVGANVLTF
TRBV4-2 CASSNGRQGETQYF
TRBV5-1 CASSSLSDSFRQTQYF
TRBV19 CASSEGQGTYEQYF
TRBV5-4 CASSPGRQGNEKLFF
TRBV19 CARAGDEQYF
TRBV9 CASSVGGDSGNTIYF
TRBV6-6 CASTAQSGRGLYGYTF
TRBV10-3 CAISEGLAGTYEQYF